These 17 T cell receptor beta chains were all obtained from the same sample, sequenced in a study of blood T cell repertoires in COVID-19. The repertoire was sequenced with immunoSEQ multiplex PCR; TCRdb's copy has only in-frame clones and lacks some. Among hundreds of thousands of clones listed, approximately 80% were seen once. Source material: peripheral blood. The receptor source for this set is a woman aged 45-60 years with active or convalescent COVID-19.

J is TRBJ1-3 and V is TRBV9, with a possible D match to TRBD1 (5 bases). This CDR3 is built from 16 residues. Germline values: CDR1 SGDLS, CDR2 YYNGEE. Deletions cut 0 bases from V and 1 base from J, with 11 bases between. DNA for the CDR3: TGTGCCAGCAGCGTAGATCCCCGGGGGTCTGGAAACACCATATATTTT. It yields the protein CASSVDPRGSGNTIYF.

This sequence joins TRBV28 and TRBJ2-1; 9 bases agree with TRBD2. The CDR3 consists of 16 residues. Per germline, CDR1 MDHEN and CDR2 SYDVKM. The ends lost 0 bases at V and 4 bases at J; junction bases unmatched: 4. The CDR3 DNA follows: TGTGCCAGCAGTTTATGGGGAGCGGGAGGTTACAATGAGCAGTTCTTC. Translating it yields CASSLWGAGGYNEQFF.

The rearrangement uses TRBV10-2 and TRBJ1-2; 8 nucleotides line up with TRBD1. With V trimmed by 6 bases and J by 9 bases, 6 bases remained unmatched. The CDR3 has 12 residues. Germline assignment: CDR1 WSHSY and CDR2 SAAADI. As DNA, the CDR3 is TGCGCCAGCAGCCACAGGGGGAAGAGCTACACCTTC. Translating it yields CASSHRGKSYTF.

The chain uses TRBV7-9 and TRBJ2-7; D ambiguous. Germline values: CDR1 SEHNR, CDR2 FQNEAQ (reference sequence). V lost 1 base, J lost 4 bases, and 5 bases lay in between. The CDR3 runs to 12 residues. CDR3 DNA sequence: TGTGCCAGCAGCTTAGATCTATACGAGCAGTACTTC. Encoded protein: CASSLDLYEQYF. Using reference TRBV7-9 and TRBJ2-7 for the parts outside the CDR3, the full variable domain is DTGVSQNPRHKITKRGQNVTFRCDPISEHNRLYWYRQTLGQGPEFLTYFQNEAQLEKSRLLSDRFSAERPKGSFSTLEIQRTEQGDSAMYLCASSLDLYEQYFGPGTRLTVT.

The chain links TRBV5-6 to TRBJ2-3; TRBD2 aligns across 13 bases. Germline trimming cut 3 bases from V and 9 bases from J; bases unmatched to any gene: 4. This CDR3 has 14 amino acids. Germline V lookup: CDR1 SGHDT, CDR2 YYEEEE. The CDR3 DNA reads as TGTGCCAGCAGCTCACGACTAGCGGGAGGCACGCAGTATTTT. It translates to CASSSRLAGGTQYF.

Of note for this clone: The identical CDR3 is also encoded by other nucleotide sequences in the sample. This chain uses TRBV18 with TRBJ2-7; a possible D gene is TRBD2 (6 bases). This CDR3 is built from 13 residues. The V gene's germline CDR1 is KGHSH and CDR2 LQKENI. Trimming removed 2 bases at V and 3 bases at J, with 8 bases between. CDR3 region: CASSPGGNYEQYF. DNA for the CDR3: TGTGCCAGCTCACCAGGAGGGAACTACGAGCAGTACTTC.

The chain has TRBV7-6 and TRBJ2-1; weak D call: TRBD2 (5 bases). Trimming removed 4 bases from V and 6 bases from J, with 22 bases in between. The CDR3 is 17 residues long. Germline loops: CDR1 SGHVS, CDR2 FNYEAQ. The CDR3 region is CASSSPSVEATTNEQFF. CDR3 bases: TGTGCCAGCAGCTCTCCCTCGGTGGAGGCTACCACCAATGAGCAGTTCTTC. The variable domain in full, with the rest retrieved from reference TRBV7-6 and TRBJ2-1, is GAGVSQSPRYKVTKRGQDVALRCDPISGHVSLYWYRQALGQGPEFLTYFNYEAQQDKSGLPNDRFSAERPEGSISTLTIQRTEQRDSAMYRCASSSPSVEATTNEQFFGPGTRLTVL.

This chain joins TRBV5-1 and TRBJ2-7, with TRBD1 as a possible D gene (6 bases). Germline CDR1 SGHRS, CDR2 YFSETQ. This CDR3 contains 14 residues. With 3 bases removed from V and 1 base from J, the gap between germline ends came to 11 bases. CDR3 amino acids: CASSSPQGSYEQYF. The CDR3 DNA is TGCGCCAGCAGCTCTCCACAGGGATCCTACGAGCAGTACTTC.

The chain couples TRBV6-5 to TRBJ2-3, with D maybe TRBD1 (6 bases). Trimming removed 8 bases at V and 8 bases at J, with 20 bases between. The CDR3 runs 14 residues. CDR1 and CDR2 (germline): MNHEY, SVGAGI. The CDR3 nucleotides are TGTGCCAGCGCGTTGGGCAGGGGAACGGGTACGCAGTATTTT. Translating it yields CASALGRGTGTQYF.

V is TRBV7-6 and J is TRBJ2-3; 9 bases line up with TRBD2. V lost 2 bases, J lost 4 bases, and 7 bases stayed unmatched. The CDR3 is 16 residues long. Germline lookup yields CDR1 SGHVS and CDR2 FNYEAQ. The CDR3 region has the DNA TGTGCCAGCAGCTTATTGGCGGGAGGGCCCGCAGATACGCAGTATTTT. This translates into CASSLLAGGPADTQYF.

The J gene is TRBJ1-5, the V gene TRBV6-5; 8 bases map to TRBD1. Germline lookup yields CDR1 MNHEY and CDR2 SVGAGI. The CDR3 totals 14 residues. V lost 7 bases and J lost 5; bases outside the gene matches: 7. Here the CDR3 reads CASTPDRGYQPQHF. CDR3 DNA sequence: TGTGCCAGCACCCCCGACAGGGGCTATCAGCCCCAGCATTTT.

The genes are TRBV10-3 and TRBJ2-7; TRBD1 agrees at 10 bases. V lost 4 bases and J lost 5; bases outside the gene matches: 8. The germline V gene encodes CDR1 ENHRY and CDR2 SYGVKD. The CDR3 loop spans 15 amino acids. This chain's CDR3 is CAISVAGQGVDEQYF. CDR3 DNA sequence: TGTGCCATCAGTGTGGCTGGACAGGGGGTAGACGAGCAGTACTTC.

This rearrangement joins TRBV7-2 to TRBJ2-5; tentative D call: TRBD1 (6 bases). The CDR3 is made up of 17 amino acids. Germline V gives CDR1 SGHTA, CDR2 FQGNSA. The germline V and J ends were trimmed by 5 bases and 2 bases, with 21 bases remaining between them. The DNA for the CDR3 is TGTGCCAGCAGCCTCCTCATGAGCAGGGGACCTCAAGAGACCCAGTACTTC. Amino acids: CASSLLMSRGPQETQYF.

This clone was detected only a few times. This chain connects TRBV20-1 to TRBJ2-7; 9 positions agree with TRBD2. The V and J ends lost 3 bases and 3 bases, in that order; junction bases with no gene match: 9. The CDR3 extends over 15 amino acids. Germline V gene lookup returns CDR1 DFQATT and CDR2 SNEGSKA (reference sequence). This CDR3 is CSASPRISGSYEQYF. The CDR3 DNA follows: TGCAGTGCTAGTCCTCGGATTAGCGGGAGCTACGAGCAGTACTTC.

The CDR3 DNA reads as TGTGCCAGCAGCCGGAATACGGGAAATCAAGAGACCCAGTACTTC. It specifies CASSRNTGNQETQYF. This chain uses TRBV3-1 (or the pseudogene TRBV3-2) with TRBJ2-5, with D perhaps TRBD2 (5 bases). The CDR3 loop spans 15 amino acids. V was trimmed by 4 bases and J by 2 bases, leaving 14 bases between them. Germline V gene sequence: CDR1 LGHDT, CDR2 YNNKEL (reference sequence).

The chain couples TRBV25-1 to TRBJ1-2; possibly TRBD1 for D (5 bases). CDR3 length equals 12 residues. The germline V and J ends were trimmed by 3 bases and 8 bases, with 10 bases remaining between them. Germline lookup yields CDR1 MGHDK and CDR2 SYGVNS. The CDR3 DNA sequence: TGTGCCAGCAGTGAGGGGGGAGGGGGCTACACCTTC. Encoded protein: CASSEGGGGYTF.

The chain is built from TRBV7-8 and TRBJ1-5; TRBD1 aligns across 10 bases. V gave up 0 bases and J gave up 8 bases; unmatched junction bases: 16. This CDR3 spans 19 amino acids. Germline-derived CDR1 and CDR2 are SGHVS and FQNEAQ. The CDR3 loop reads CASSLAPLSERTGGKPQHF. CDR3 in DNA: TGTGCCAGCAGCTTAGCACCCCTTTCAGAAAGGACAGGGGGTAAGCCCCAGCATTTT.